This TCR beta chain was identified during a study of blood T cells in healthy people across ages. Total RNA amounts of at least 5 micrograms were extracted per sample. With respect to this clonotype: As yet, its antigen is unknown.

Regarding the study as a whole: The recorded TCR beta diversity per million T cells decreased in a roughly linear manner with age.

For the second PCR, which ran for roughly 7 to 11 cycles, a sample-barcoded 5' primer and a J-beta primer mix were used. Tags on each cDNA molecule came from a template-switch adaptor with 12 random nucleotides. A single record per CDR3 protein comes from TCRdb applying MiXCR to the 5' RACE reads. The sample yields some 780,000 distinct CDR3 sequences, roughly 50% seen once. The sequenced sample was blood. The TCR was taken from a man between 40 and 49 years old in good health.

The CDR3 is CASGSGTGGRREQYF. In nucleotides, the CDR3 is TGTGCTAGTGGTTCCGGGACAGGGGGCCGTAGGGAGCAGTACTTC. The V gene is TRBV12-5, the J gene TRBJ2-7; 12 bases line up with TRBD1. CDR3 length: 15 amino acids. In germline, CDR1 is LGHNT, CDR2 FRNRAP. The J segment lost 7 bases and the V segment lost 4 bases, leaving 8 bases of the junction unmatched.